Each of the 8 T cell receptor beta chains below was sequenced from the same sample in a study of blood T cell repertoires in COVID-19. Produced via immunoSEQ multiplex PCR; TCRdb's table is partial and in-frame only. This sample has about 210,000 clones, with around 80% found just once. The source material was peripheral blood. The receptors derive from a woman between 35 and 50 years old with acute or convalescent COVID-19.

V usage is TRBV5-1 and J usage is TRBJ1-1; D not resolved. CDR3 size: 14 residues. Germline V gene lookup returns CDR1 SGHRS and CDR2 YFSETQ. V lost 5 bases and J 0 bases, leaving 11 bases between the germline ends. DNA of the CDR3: TGCGCCAGCAGTGTCGGGGTGGTGAACACTGAAGCTTTCTTT. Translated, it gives CASSVGVVNTEAFF.

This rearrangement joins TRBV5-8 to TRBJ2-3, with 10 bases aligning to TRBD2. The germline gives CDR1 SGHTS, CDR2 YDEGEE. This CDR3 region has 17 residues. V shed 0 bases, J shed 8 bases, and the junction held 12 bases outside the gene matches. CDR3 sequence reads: CASSLAKLAGFDGTQYF. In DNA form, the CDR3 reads TGTGCCAGCAGCTTGGCCAAACTAGCGGGGTTTGATGGTACGCAGTATTTT.

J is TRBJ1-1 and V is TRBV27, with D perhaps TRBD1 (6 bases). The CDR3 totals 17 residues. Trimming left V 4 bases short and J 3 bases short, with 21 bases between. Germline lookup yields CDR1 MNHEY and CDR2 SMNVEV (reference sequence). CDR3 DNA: TGTGCCAGCAGTTCGTTGGGGAATCAGGGGTACGACACTGAAGCTTTCTTT. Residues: CASSSLGNQGYDTEAFF.

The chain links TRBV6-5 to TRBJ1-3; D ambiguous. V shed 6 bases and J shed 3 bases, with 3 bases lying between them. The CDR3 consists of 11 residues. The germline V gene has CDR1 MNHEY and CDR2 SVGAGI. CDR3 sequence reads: CASSRGNTIYF. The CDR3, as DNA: TGTGCCAGCAGCCGTGGAAACACCATATATTTT.

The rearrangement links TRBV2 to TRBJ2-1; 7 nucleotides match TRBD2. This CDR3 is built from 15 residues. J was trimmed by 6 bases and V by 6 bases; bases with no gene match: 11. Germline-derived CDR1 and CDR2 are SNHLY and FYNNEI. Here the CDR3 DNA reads TGTGCCAGCAGCCGGGACTGGGGGGGAGTCAATGAGCAGTTCTTC. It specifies CASSRDWGGVNEQFF.

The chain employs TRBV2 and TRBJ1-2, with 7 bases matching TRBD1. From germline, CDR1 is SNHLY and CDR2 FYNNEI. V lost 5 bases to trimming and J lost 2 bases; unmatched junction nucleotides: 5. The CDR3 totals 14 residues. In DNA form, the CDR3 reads TGTGCCAGCAGTCATGACAGGGCCAACTATGGCTACACCTTC. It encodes CASSHDRANYGYTF.

The CDR3 region is CASILSAGAGETQYF. DNA for the CDR3: TGTGCCAGCATATTATCGGCAGGGGCGGGAGAGACCCAGTACTTC. This chain connects TRBV2 to TRBJ2-5, with a tentative D call TRBD1 (6 bases). The V and J ends lost 7 bases and 4 bases respectively, with 19 bases between them. The CDR3 runs 15 residues. Looked up from germline, CDR1 is SNHLY and CDR2 is FYNNEI.

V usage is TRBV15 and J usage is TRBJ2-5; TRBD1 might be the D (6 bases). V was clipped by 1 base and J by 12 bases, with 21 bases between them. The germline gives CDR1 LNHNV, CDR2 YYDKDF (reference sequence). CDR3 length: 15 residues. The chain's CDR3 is CATSRGPDFREGEYF. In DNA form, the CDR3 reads TGTGCCACCAGCAGAGGCCCTGACTTCCGTGAGGGGGAGTACTTC. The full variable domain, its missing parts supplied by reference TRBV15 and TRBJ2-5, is DAMVIQNPRYQVTQFGKPVTLSCSQTLNHNVMYWYQQKSSQAPKLLFHYYDKDFNNEADTPDNFQSRRPNTSFCFLDIRSPGLGDTAMYLCATSRGPDFREGEYFGPGTRLLVL.